This T cell receptor (beta chain) emerged from a study of T cell changes during pregnancy in multiple sclerosis. Sequencing used immunoSEQ multiplex PCR; TCRdb keeps in-frame clones, though not all of them. The sample shows 85,000 to 130,000 clones, around 93% of them seen only once. The V gene lost 3 bases and the J gene lost 2 bases, with 8 bases spanning the gap. Germline-derived CDR1 and CDR2 are MNHNS and SASEGT. The CDR3 extends over 13 amino acids. The chain joins TRBV6-1 to TRBJ2-7; a weak D match, TRBD2 (6 bases). The TCR was taken from a female donor with multiple sclerosis, enrolled in a pregnancy study. This specimen was peripheral blood, taken before pregnancy. The CDR3 region is CASSEWGAYEQYF. CDR3 bases: TGTGCCAGCAGTGAGTGGGGGGCCTACGAGCAGTACTTC.